The sequence of this T cell receptor beta chain was determined in a study of cytomegalovirus exposure and HLA in healthy donors. CDR3 size: 13 residues. Germline values: CDR1 GTSNPN, CDR2 SVGIG (reference sequence). The V gene end was trimmed by 1 base and the J gene end by 4 bases; junction bases not matched to a gene: 1. Some clones are missing from TCRdb's copy, which holds only in-frame ones; the method was immunoSEQ multiplex PCR. This sample has 120,000 or so clones, with approximately 95% found just once. This clone has just one count. Within the sample, other DNA sequences also encode this same CDR3.

Sequences were obtained from PBMCs. This clonotype was sampled from a man aged 18 to 35 in good health and CMV-seronegative. V and J are TRBV30 and TRBJ1-5; 7 nucleotides match TRBD1. CDR3 sequence: CAWSGQGNQPQHF. The CDR3, as DNA: TGTGCCTGGAGTGGACAGGGAAATCAGCCCCAGCATTTT.